The T cell receptor (beta chain) described here comes from a study of T cell responses to AZD1222 COVID-19 vaccine. The data were produced by immunoSEQ multiplex PCR, yet TCRdb's version contains in-frame clones alone and is incomplete. The table records 100,000 to 120,000 clones, roughly 90% of them present only once. This clone appeared once. The receptor was derived from an adult in good health. Sequences were derived from peripheral blood, sampled on day 0 of MenACWY control vaccination.

The CDR3 bases are TGTGCCAGCAGTGACCCCAACAGGGGTGGTCACGAGCAGTACTTC. This codes for CASSDPNRGGHEQYF. V is TRBV6-4 and J is TRBJ2-7; 7 nucleotides line up with TRBD1. The CDR3 loop spans 15 amino acids. Trimming cost V 2 bases and J 5 bases; bases outside gene matches: 9. Per the germline V gene, CDR1 is MRHNA and CDR2 is SNTAGT.